This TCR beta chain derives from a study of T cell changes during pregnancy in multiple sclerosis. This CDR3 has 14 amino acids. The V end lost 5 bases, the J end lost 5 bases, and 18 bases lay between the germline ends. Germline CDR1 reads GTSNPN; CDR2 reads SVGIG (reference sequence). Some clones are missing from TCRdb's copy, which holds only in-frame ones; the method was immunoSEQ multiplex PCR. The data show approximately 74,000 clones, with 70% to 90% seen just once and about 3.5% held by the top ten. The TCR sequence derives from a female donor with multiple sclerosis, enrolled in a pregnancy study. The source material was peripheral blood, sampled before pregnancy. V usage is TRBV30 and J usage is TRBJ2-5; possibly TRBD2 for D (5 bases). CDR3 protein: CAWVPTTTGETQYF. The CDR3 nucleotides read TGTGCCTGGGTCCCAACAACGACGGGGGAGACCCAGTACTTC.